This T cell receptor beta chain was captured by sequencing in a study of neoadjuvant nivolumab and ipilimumab in lung cancer (dated by TCRdb to between 2020 and 2021). For context, the study as a whole: Nivolumab was given at 3 mg/kg intravenously on days 1, 15 and 29, and the combination arm added ipilimumab 1 mg/kg on day 1 only. The primary trial endpoint was the major pathologic response (MPR) rate in the intention-to-treat population in each study arm. The trial treated approximately 42 patients with operable NSCLC: about 23 were randomized to nivolumab monotherapy and around 21 to nivolumab plus ipilimumab. TCR repertoires in pretherapy (baseline) peripheral blood were compared with TCR repertoires in tumors resected at surgery after neoadjuvant immune checkpoint blockade. Matched pretherapy and resected tumor pairs were analyzed for seven patients: four treated with nivolumab and three with nivolumab plus ipilimumab. The study at large found these results: Pretherapy blood TCR richness correlated positively with richness in tumors resected after neoadjuvant therapy (Spearman R ≈ 0.79). No significant correlation was found between TCR clonality and pathologic tumor regression, and only one major-pathologic-response sample was available for the clonality analysis. From pretherapy to surgery, tumor T-cell richness and clonality increased in three of three dual-therapy tumors but in only two of four nivolumab-treated tumors. A small number of samples underwent TCR sequencing. Resected tumors had greater TCR richness and clonality than tumor-adjacent uninvolved lung, and increases were observed in more dual-therapy-treated tumors.

Library prep was done by the immunoSEQ multiplex PCR assay. The original methods were these. Repertoires were summarized in terms of richness and clonality, and significantly expanded and contracted clones between pre- and post-therapy samples were identified. Drawn from immuneACCESS, this table holds only the in-frame rearrangements with V and J called that TCRdb kept. Clones are partly lost; checked studies trace under half to an unresolved V gene and leave the rest unexplained. That table is the source of V, J and clone size, and D and trimming were worked out from the DNA. The sample contains 40,000 to 55,000 clones, 85% to 90% of them found a single time. The ten largest clones take up about 4% of the sample. The intended sense of this specimen's time point label: pretherapy, before neoadjuvant immune checkpoint inhibitors. Samples were obtained from the phase 2 randomized NEOSTAR trial, in which neoadjuvant nivolumab or nivolumab plus ipilimumab followed by surgery was tested in operable NSCLC.

CDR3 length: 15 amino acids, cysteine to phenylalanine. Left in the record is the CDR3 DNA by itself, 45 bases read in frame from the first base. CDR1 is given as MNHNY and CDR2 as SVGAGI, both from the germline V gene (reference sequence). V is cut by 5 bases and J by 7 bases, and the space between the germline ends is 17 bases. On this clone: This receptor's antigen is unknown. Qualities for individual bases were not recorded, and no much larger clone is one base off.

The clonotype was recovered from an adult with non-small cell lung cancer. Some clones in this sample may be carry-over from other donors' samples. The source material was blood, sampled before neoadjuvant nivolumab, alone or with ipilimumab. This sequence uses TRBV6-6 and TRBJ1-4, with TRBD1 perhaps the D gene, on 6 matching bases. The CDR3 amino acid sequence is: CASSDSGGAAEKLFF. The DNA sequence is given as TGTGCCAGCAGTGACAGCGGGGGGGCGGCTGAAAAACTGTTTTTT.